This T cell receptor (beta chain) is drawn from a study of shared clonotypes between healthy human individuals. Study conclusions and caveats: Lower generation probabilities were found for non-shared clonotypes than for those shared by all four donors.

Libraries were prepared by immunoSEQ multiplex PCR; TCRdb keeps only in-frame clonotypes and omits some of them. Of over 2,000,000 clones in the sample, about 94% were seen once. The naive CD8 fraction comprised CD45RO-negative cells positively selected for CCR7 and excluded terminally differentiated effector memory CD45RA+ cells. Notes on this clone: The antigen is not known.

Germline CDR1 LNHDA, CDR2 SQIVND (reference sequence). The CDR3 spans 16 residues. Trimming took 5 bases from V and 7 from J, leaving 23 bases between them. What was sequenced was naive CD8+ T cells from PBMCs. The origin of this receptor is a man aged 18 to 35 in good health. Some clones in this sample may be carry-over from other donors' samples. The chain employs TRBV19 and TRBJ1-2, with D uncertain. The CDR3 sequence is CASSRVNGPQLVGYTF. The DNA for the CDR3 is TGTGCCAGTAGTCGGGTTAATGGACCGCAACTAGTTGGCTACACCTTC.